This T cell receptor (beta chain) derives from a study of blood T cell repertoires in COVID-19. In the study overall: COVID-19 samples, acute and convalescent, were from the United States, Italy and Spain.

The assay was immunoSEQ multiplex PCR, and TCRdb's table has in-frame clones only and misses some. The sample shows about 190,000 clones, about 82% of them seen only once. Cohorts were determined from participant-reported clinical history. V lost 9 bases, J lost 4 bases, and 8 bases stayed unmatched. This CDR3 contains 14 residues. Germline V gives CDR1 MDHEN, CDR2 SYDVKM. The chain combines TRBV28 with TRBJ2-7; 11 bases fit TRBD2. Sequenced sample: PBMCs or T cells enriched from blood (not recorded which). This TCR derives from a middle-aged man with acute COVID-19. The CDR3 sequence: CARKISGREYEQYF. The CDR3 DNA reads as TGTGCCAGAAAGATTAGCGGGAGGGAGTACGAGCAGTACTTC.